This TCR beta chain came from a study of OX40 agonist ivuxolimab in advanced cancers. Study-wide findings and caveats: The 0.1-3.0 mg/kg partial responders had among the lowest clonal expansion.

Patients with a history of autoimmune disease or on systemic immunosuppression were excluded. In regard to this clone: The antigen remains unidentified.

This CDR3 is 12 amino acids long. V lost 3 bases and J lost 8, with 8 bases in between. The germline V gene encodes CDR1 SGDLS and CDR2 YYNGEE. The method was immunoSEQ multiplex PCR; TCRdb's version includes in-frame clones alone and lacks a portion of them. The sample includes about 83,000 clones, roughly 89% of them seen just once. Here the sequenced sample was CD4+ or CD8+ T cells sorted from blood, taken in a trial of the OX40 agonist ivuxolimab. This clonotype was sampled from an adult with an advanced solid tumor such as melanoma, head and neck, liver or kidney cancer. The rearrangement links TRBV9 to TRBJ1-4, with D hard to call. The CDR3 DNA sequence: TGTGCCAGCAGCGGGAGGGAAGAAAAACTGTTTTTT. It yields the protein CASSGREEKLFF.